This entry lists 2 T cell receptor beta chains sequenced from one sample in a study of Ad26.COV2.S vaccination and SARS-CoV-2 variants. Using immunoSEQ multiplex PCR, the repertoire was profiled, and TCRdb retains in-frame clones only, with some absent. The table lists around 240,000 clones, more than 75% of them singletons. The sample's treatment: some 20 received Ad26.COV2.S at low or high dose, single or two shots; several received placebo; per-sample allocation not given. Sampling happened 63 days after the first vaccine or placebo injection. Sequencing was performed on peripheral blood, taken in a trial of Ad26.COV2.S vaccine versus placebo. These receptors were collected from a person between 18 and 65 years old who received the Ad26.COV2.S COVID-19 vaccine or a placebo.

The rearrangement links TRBV7-9 to TRBJ2-3, with D possibly matching TRBD2 (6 bases). V was clipped by 3 bases and J by 4 bases, with 8 bases between them. The CDR3 is 13 residues long. CDR1 is SEHNR, CDR2 FQNEAQ, per germline (reference sequence). CDR3 nucleotides: TGTGCCAGCAGCTTGGGGGGTGCAGATACGCAGTATTTT. This sequence encodes CASSLGGADTQYF.

V usage is TRBV6-5 and J usage is TRBJ1-1, with TRBD1 matching 10 bases. The V gene's germline CDR1 is MNHEY and CDR2 SVGAGI. After removal of 6 bases from V and 3 bases from J, the junction contained 7 bases not matched to a gene. This CDR3 has 15 residues. The CDR3 coding sequence is TGTGCCAGCAGCCGGGGACAGGGGCTATACACTGAAGCTTTCTTT. It codes for CASSRGQGLYTEAFF.